The 17 T cell receptor beta chains in this list originate from one sample, sequenced in a study of T cell repertoires in cytomegalovirus infection. TCRdb re-called the reads with MiXCR, one entry per CDR3 protein. Among roughly 280,000 distinct CDR3 sequences listed, roughly 13% were seen once. Sequences were obtained from PBMCs. The source of these receptors is a human donor in good health (CMV status not recorded). Some clones in this sample may be carry-over from other donors' samples.

The table lists this clonotype with many counts. This rearrangement joins TRBV15 to TRBJ1-2, with D hard to call. V lost 3 bases to trimming and J lost 6 bases, with 11 bases between them. The CDR3 is made up of 13 amino acids. From germline, CDR1 is LNHNV and CDR2 YYDKDF (reference sequence). CDR3 residues: CATSRGESDGYTF. In DNA, the CDR3 is TGTGCCACCAGCAGGGGAGAATCCGATGGCTACACCTTC. Based on the CDR3 plus reference TRBV15 and TRBJ1-2, the full variable domain is DAMVIQNPRYQVTQFGKPVTLSCSQTLNHNVMYWYQQKSSQAPKLLFHYYDKDFNNEADTPDNFQSRRPNTSFCFLDIRSPGLGDTAMYLCATSRGESDGYTFGSGTRLTVV.

This clonotype was counted ten times or more. The chain is built from TRBV7-3 and TRBJ2-2, with 7 nucleotides matching TRBD2. Per the germline V gene, CDR1 is SGHTA and CDR2 is FQGTGA. The trim removed 5 bases at V and 0 bases at J, leaving 6 bases unmatched. The CDR3 is 16 amino acids. CDR3 sequence reads: CASSAWGGANTGELFF. CDR3 nucleotides: TGTGCCAGCAGCGCCTGGGGGGGAGCGAACACCGGGGAGCTGTTTTTT.

This clonotype was counted at least ten times. This chain connects TRBV5-1 to TRBJ1-1; 9 bases align to TRBD1. CDR3 size: 14 residues. Germline CDR1 and CDR2: SGHRS and YFSETQ. The J segment lost 1 base and the V segment lost 10 bases, leaving 8 bases of the junction unmatched. CDR3 bases: TGCGCCGGCCGGGACAGGGAAGGGAACACTGAAGCTTTCTTT. Protein: CAGRDREGNTEAFF.

The chain carries TRBV6-2 or TRBV6-3 and TRBJ2-2; TRBD2 matches 12 bases. The V segment lost 5 bases and the J segment 7 bases; nucleotides outside the gene matches: 11. Germline CDR1 and CDR2: MNHEY and SVGEGT. The length of the CDR3 is 17 residues. The CDR3: CASSRSRLAGEGGELFF. The CDR3, as DNA: TGTGCCAGCAGTCGATCCCGACTAGCGGGGGAAGGCGGGGAGCTGTTTTTT.

Many counts were recorded for this clonotype. The gene calls are TRBV11-2 and TRBJ1-1, with a tentative D call TRBD1 (5 bases). The length of the CDR3 is 15 residues. V shed 5 bases and J shed 0 bases, with 13 bases lying between them. CDR1 is SGHAT and CDR2 is FQNNGV in the germline V gene. The CDR3 loop is CASSDVGPMNTEAFF. The DNA of the CDR3 is TGTGCCAGCAGCGATGTGGGGCCGATGAACACTGAAGCTTTCTTT.

The sample holds a few counts of this clonotype. The CDR3 DNA sequence: TGCAGTGCTAGAGATCGACCAGCGGCTAATGAAAAACTGTTTTTT. This codes for CSARDRPAANEKLFF. The rearrangement joins TRBV20-1 to TRBJ1-4; no definite D call. Trimming cost V 0 bases and J 3 bases, with 11 bases left between them. This CDR3 is built from 15 residues. Germline CDR1 DFQATT, CDR2 SNEGSKA (reference sequence).

On this clonotype itself: This may arise from a read error, as a much more abundant clone is one base away. The genes are TRBV28 and TRBJ2-6; the D gene is possibly TRBD1 (6 bases). The CDR3 is 15 amino acids. Per the germline V gene, CDR1 is MDHEN and CDR2 is SYDVKM. The CDR3 loop is CASSTAGSGVNVLTF. As DNA, the CDR3 is TGTGCCAGCAGTACGGCTGGTTCAGGGGTCAACGTCCTGACTTTC.

The chain has TRBV29-1 and TRBJ2-2, with 8 bases lining up with TRBD1. The CDR3 extends over 13 amino acids. The junction had 5 bases not matched to a gene; V was cut back by 7 bases and J by 4 bases. Germline V gene sequence: CDR1 SQVTM, CDR2 ANQGSEA. CDR3 amino acids: CSAGQGSTGELFF. As DNA, the CDR3 is TGCAGCGCTGGACAGGGAAGCACCGGGGAGCTGTTTTTT.

The chain is built from TRBV7-9 and TRBJ2-5; D is ambiguous. Trimming took off 3 bases at V and 0 bases at J, with 5 bases between the two ends. There are 13 residues in the CDR3. The germline gives CDR1 SEHNR, CDR2 FQNEAQ (reference sequence). The CDR3 region has the DNA TGTGCCAGCAGCTTCGGTAACCAAGAGACCCAGTACTTC. This encodes CASSFGNQETQYF.

A remark on this clonotype: The junction and the germline gene differ at one end; a read error may be behind it. The CDR3: CASSLAGGASYNEQFF. The CDR3 nucleotides read TGTGCCAGCAGTCTAGCGGGGGGGGCCTCCTACAATGAGCAGTTCTTC. The rearrangement uses TRBV12-3 or TRBV12-4 and TRBJ2-1; 12 nucleotides line up with TRBD2. This CDR3 is 16 amino acids long.

The chain employs TRBV6-2 or TRBV6-3 and TRBJ2-7, with 8 bases identical to TRBD1. Trimming cost V 2 bases and J 2 bases; bases outside gene matches: 5. Germline V CDR1 and CDR2: MNHEY, SVGEGT. This CDR3 comprises 15 residues. CDR3: CASSYTGTGAYEQYF. The CDR3 DNA sequence: TGTGCCAGCAGTTACACCGGGACAGGAGCCTACGAGCAGTACTTC.

There are a few counts of this clonotype. The gene calls are TRBV6-2 or TRBV6-3 and TRBJ1-5; the match to TRBD1 covers 9 bases. Looked up from germline, CDR1 is MNHEY and CDR2 is SVGEGT. V trimming: 6 bases; J trimming: 4 bases; junction bases outside the gene matches: 10. The CDR3 is 16 residues long. Written as DNA, the CDR3 is TGTGCCAGCAGAACCGCACTTGGGACAGGGAATCAGCCCCAGCATTTT. It specifies CASRTALGTGNQPQHF.

This clonotype occurred a few times. The chain employs TRBV18 and TRBJ2-1; tentative D call: TRBD2 (6 bases). Trimming took off 4 bases at V and 5 bases at J, with 12 bases between the two ends. The CDR3 is 14 amino acids. Germline V CDR1 and CDR2: KGHSH, LQKENI. The CDR3 region has the DNA TGTGCCAGCTCACTGAATAGCGGCGACAATGAGCAGTTCTTC. Amino acids: CASSLNSGDNEQFF.

This clonotype was recorded at least ten times. The chain recombines TRBV7-8 with TRBJ1-1; the match to TRBD1 covers 7 bases. J gave up 3 bases and V 1 base, and 5 bases lay outside the gene matches. Germline V gene sequence: CDR1 SGHVS, CDR2 FQNEAQ. There are 15 residues in the CDR3. CDR3 loop: CASSLGAGGYTEAFF. The CDR3 region has the DNA TGTGCCAGCAGCTTAGGTGCAGGGGGGTACACTGAAGCTTTCTTT.

This clonotype has a handful of counts. The chain recombines TRBV20-1 with TRBJ2-7, with D unresolved. The V gene lost 1 base and the J gene lost 2 bases, with 9 bases spanning the gap. This CDR3 spans 13 amino acids. Per germline, CDR1 DFQATT and CDR2 SNEGSKA (reference sequence). The CDR3 spells CSARAVEPYEQYF. For the CDR3, the DNA is TGCAGTGCTAGAGCGGTAGAGCCCTACGAGCAGTACTTC.

This clonotype appeared many times. The chain employs TRBV29-1 and TRBJ1-1, with TRBD1 as a possible D gene (5 bases). V gave up 0 bases and J gave up 1 base, with 9 bases separating them. CDR1 and CDR2 from the germline V gene are SQVTM and ANQGSEA. The CDR3 is 14 residues long. CDR3 in amino acids: CSVEDEGPNTEAFF. In DNA form, the CDR3 reads TGCAGCGTTGAAGATGAGGGACCGAACACTGAAGCTTTCTTT.

The rearrangement uses TRBV6-2 or TRBV6-3 and TRBJ2-1; D may be TRBD1 or TRBD2 (5 bases each). The CDR3 loop spans 15 amino acids. Trimming shortened V by 6 bases and J by 6 bases, and 18 bases separated the two germline ends. The V gene's germline CDR1 is MNHEY and CDR2 SVGEGT. The CDR3 sequence: CASSQGDRDLNEQFF. The CDR3 nucleotides are TGTGCCAGCAGCCAAGGGGACCGCGATCTCAATGAGCAGTTCTTC.